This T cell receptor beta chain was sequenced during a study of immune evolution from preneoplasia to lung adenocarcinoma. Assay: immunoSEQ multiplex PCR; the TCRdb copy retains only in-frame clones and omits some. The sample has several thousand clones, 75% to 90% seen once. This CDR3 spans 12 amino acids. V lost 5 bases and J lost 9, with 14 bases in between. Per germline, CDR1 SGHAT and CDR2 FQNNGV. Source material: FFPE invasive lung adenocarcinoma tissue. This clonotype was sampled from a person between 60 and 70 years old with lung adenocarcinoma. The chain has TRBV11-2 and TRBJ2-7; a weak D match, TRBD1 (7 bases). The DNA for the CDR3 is TGTGCCAGCAGCCCAGGGGGGACTCTGCAGTACTTC. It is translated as CASSPGGTLQYF.